The present T cell receptor beta chain was sequenced within a study of beta chain features in type 1 diabetes (dated by TCRdb to 2016 to 2018). Background for the entire study: Mean age, gender distribution, total cell number and subset yield were not different between patients and healthy donors. A total of 85 million to 140 million sorted cells were examined across all samples, and the number of cells per subset was strongly correlated with RNA yield. The study compared the TCRB repertoires of sorted circulating CD4+ T cell subsets in recently diagnosed type 1 diabetes patients with those in matched healthy donors. Regulatory and stem cell-like memory subsets were isolated from only 8 patients and roughly eight healthy donors, whereas naive and central memory subsets came from all 30 or so donors.

Results the study describes overall, beyond this receptor: Type 1 diabetes patients showed a moderate but significant shortening of TCRB CDR3 length in all four CD4+ subsets. At VDJ recombination sites, patients with type 1 diabetes made fewer insertions and deleted more nucleotides, a pattern implying thymic rearrangement abnormalities. Because the HLA sub-analyses included only small numbers of individuals, any influence of HLA type on TCRB rearrangement was left unresolved. Naive, central memory and regulatory TCRB repertoires appeared to be more alike among patients than among healthy donors. Sequencing cDNA rather than genomic DNA could over-represent highly expressing activated cells, although activation and CD3 levels did not differ between groups. Shorter templates might be favored by PCR, yet because patient and control samples were amplified and corrected together, any such skew would affect both groups equally.

Each donor gave one peripheral blood draw, approximately 120 mL on average, collected into heparinised tubes. A BD FACSAria II was used to sort naive, central memory, regulatory and stem cell-like memory CD4+ T cells with a panel that included CD45RO, CCR7, CD25, CD127, CD95 and CD27. Every sorted population had a purity above 95%. PBMCs were separated immediately by Lymphoprep density gradient centrifugation and were stained directly, without being cultured. Samples were stained and sorted in pairs, with one healthy donor and one patient per experiment, so that batch effects were minimized. The High Capacity cDNA Reverse Transcription Kit was used to reverse transcribe all of the isolated RNA, meaning that expressed TCRB transcripts were what got sequenced. Naive, central memory and regulatory T cell samples underwent deep immunoSEQ sequencing, averaging roughly 3.5 million total reads per sample. After sorted cells were lysed in RLT buffer, RNA was extracted with DNase-treated RNeasy Micro or Mini kits, with the choice depending on cell number. Each cell subset was processed on its own to prevent cross-contamination, while patient and healthy donor samples were processed together. TCRB sequences were amplified from cDNA with the immunoSEQ multiplex PCR, producing 87-bp fragments spanning the CDR3 region. Sequencing of the amplicons was done on the Illumina HiSeq platform. Under the source paper's analysis protocol: Synthetic template baselines were used to correct PCR bias computationally, reads within Hamming distance 2 were collapsed, and singletons that could not be merged were discarded. By aligning reads against IMGT, V, D and J genes, CDR3 length, and insertions or deletions at six rearrangement sites were assigned. Within each subset, clonotype counts were normalized to sorted cell number, and only after that were true diversity and Gini coefficients computed with the tcR R package. Repertoire sharing was quantified using the overlap coefficient calculated on TCRB nucleotide sequences. Out-of-frame TCRB sequences from naive cells were analyzed to stand in for the pre-selection repertoire. As stored in TCRdb, this immuneACCESS dataset retains in-frame rearrangements with V and J assigned. A fraction of the clones does not appear; measured against another copy, unresolved V genes explain less than half of the discrepancy, and the remainder lacks a known reason. Clonal size and the V and J genes are those of that table, whereas D and trimming came from the DNA. The sample table lists around 450,000 clones, 11% of them with a count of one. Clones ranked in the top ten supply approximately 0.05% of the sample.

Via the germline V gene, CDR1 is KGHSH and CDR2 LQKENI. Trimming removed 6 bases from V and 0 bases from J; the gene matches leave 7 bases unexplained. Measured from the cysteine to the valine, the CDR3 is 15 residues long. The DNA shown is the 45-base CDR3, in frame from base 1. This clone was seen a few times. This receptor's antigen is unknown. No base-level quality is on record; no much larger clone is a single base apart. Specimen: naive CD4+ T cells from blood. Sample cell subset or site, as interpreted from the label and publication: true naive CD4+ T cells. This sequence uses TRBV18 and TRBJ2-7; TRBD2 fits 8 bases in the junction. The source is a woman between 18 and 30 years old in good health. The DNA reads TGTGCCAGCTCTCGGGGGGGCGTTAGCTCCTACGAGCAGTACGTC. The translation is CASSRGGVSSYEQYV.